Reported below is one T cell receptor beta chain. The table lists this clonotype with many counts. Its antigen remains undetermined. Qualities for individual bases were not recorded, and no much larger clone is one base off. These data are taken from a study of early T cells in non-severe SARS-CoV-2 infection (TCRdb year 2021). Regarding the research as a whole: Because TCR sequencing relied on bulk RNA taken from unsorted whole blood, pairing of alpha and beta chains was not possible.

From the cysteine through the phenylalanine, the CDR3 covers 15 amino acids. Solely the CDR3 DNA is kept, with 45 bases framed from the first base. Library preparation was by 5' RACE. Sequenced using a NextSeq 500. The TCR library protocol attached unique molecular identifiers to individual cDNA molecules to correct for sequencing error and PCR bias. Both TCR alpha and beta chains were sequenced, and tight co-correlation was observed between alpha and beta sequence abundances in each sample. For the original study's pipeline: Decombinator V4 was used to annotate TCR sequences for V gene, J gene and CDR3. Expanded TCRs were defined as changing significantly between any two time points under a Poisson model with p below 0.0001. TCR abundances were normalised to the total number of TCRs sequenced per sample and were expressed as counts per million. TRAV1-2 paired with TRAJ12, TRAJ20 or TRAJ33 defined MAIT TCRs, while TRAV10 paired with TRAJ18 defined iNKT TCRs. VDJdb, accessed on 1 November 2021, was searched for TCRs annotated for CMV, EBV and SARS-CoV-2, and TCRs annotated for more than one antigen were excluded. Using fastp at Q25 and MiXCR, TCRdb reprocessed the public reads and kept productive beta chains. CDR3 protein sequences are deduplicated, and each keeps its most common genes and DNA. The V and J calls here are based on TCRdb, not the publication. The sample profile shows roughly 51,000 distinct CDR3 sequences; around 6.5% of them were found once. The top ten constitute less than 3.5% of the sample.

What the authors observed across the whole study: VDJdb matching was skewed toward anti-spike CD8 responses, so virus-specific expansions were likely underestimated and private and CD4 specificities were missed.

Set within a cohort of healthcare workers in London, UK, this nested case-control study involved weekly PCR testing of nasopharyngeal swabs along with blood sampling. Healthcare workers were recruited during the week of the UK lockdown, between 23 and 31 March 2020, and followed weekly for up to roughly 15 weeks. This sequence uses TRBV21-1 and TRBJ1-2; TRBD1 reflects the table's D call only, with no check against the DNA. TRBV21-1 is flagged as a pseudogene. This sequence was found in an adult who was a healthcare worker with PCR-confirmed SARS-CoV-2 infection or an uninfected control (not recorded which). The source material was whole blood, sampled at baseline. The CDR3 protein: CASSLTTTGNYGYTF. The DNA sequence is given as TGTGCCAGCAGCCTCACGACTACAGGAAACTATGGCTACACCTTC.